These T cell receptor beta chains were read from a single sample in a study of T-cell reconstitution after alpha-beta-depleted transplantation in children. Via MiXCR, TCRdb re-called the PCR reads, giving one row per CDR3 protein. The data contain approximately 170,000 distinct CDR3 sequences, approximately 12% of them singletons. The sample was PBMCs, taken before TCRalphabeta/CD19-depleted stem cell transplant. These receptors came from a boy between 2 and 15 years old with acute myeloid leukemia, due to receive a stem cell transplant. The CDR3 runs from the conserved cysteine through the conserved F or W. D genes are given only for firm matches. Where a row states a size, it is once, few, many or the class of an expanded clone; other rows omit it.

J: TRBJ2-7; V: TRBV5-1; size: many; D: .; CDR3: CASSLTGLGSYEQYF; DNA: TGCGCCAGCAGCTTGACAGGGTTGGGGTCCTACGAGCAGTACTTC
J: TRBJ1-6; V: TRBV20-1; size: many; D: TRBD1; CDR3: CSAMDRGYNSPLHF; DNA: TGCAGTGCTATGGACAGGGGGTATAATTCACCCCTCCACTTT
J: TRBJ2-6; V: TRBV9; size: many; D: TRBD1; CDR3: CASSVGTGFGANVLTF; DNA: TGTGCCAGCAGCGTAGGGACAGGGTTTGGGGCCAACGTCCTGACTTTC
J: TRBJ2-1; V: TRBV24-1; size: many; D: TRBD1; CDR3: CATSDHGQGGFEQFF; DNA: TGTGCCACCAGTGATCATGGACAGGGGGGATTTGAGCAGTTCTTC
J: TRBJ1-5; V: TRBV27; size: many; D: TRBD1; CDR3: CASSLYAIITGDGNQPQHF; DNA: TGTGCCAGCAGTTTATACGCCATCATAACAGGGGATGGCAATCAGCCCCAGCATTTT
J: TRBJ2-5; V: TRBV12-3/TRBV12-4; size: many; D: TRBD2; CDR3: CASSLRRGIQETQYF; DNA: TGTGCCAGCAGTTTACGGCGGGGGATCCAAGAGACCCAGTACTTC
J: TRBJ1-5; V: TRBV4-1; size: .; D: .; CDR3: CASSQDAGRCFQPQHF; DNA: TGCGCCAGCAGCCAAGATGCGGGAAGGTGTTTTCAGCCCCAGCATTTT
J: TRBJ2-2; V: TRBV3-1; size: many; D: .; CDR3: CASSSRGDTGELFF; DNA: TGTGCCAGCAGCTCCAGGGGTGACACCGGGGAGCTGTTTTTT
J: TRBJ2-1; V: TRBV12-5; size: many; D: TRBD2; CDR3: CASGLVVSGGRRAPLYNEQFF; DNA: TGTGCTAGTGGTTTGGTAGTTAGCGGGGGGAGGCGCGCCCCACTCTACAATGAGCAGTTCTTC
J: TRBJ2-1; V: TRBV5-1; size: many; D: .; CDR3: CASTQGGGDYNEQFF; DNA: TGCGCCTCTACCCAGGGGGGGGGGGACTACAATGAGCAGTTCTTC
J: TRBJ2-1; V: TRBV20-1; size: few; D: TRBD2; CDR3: CCARVLAGAISYNEQFF; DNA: TGCTGTGCTAGAGTCTTAGCGGGGGCCATCTCCTACAATGAGCAGTTCTTC
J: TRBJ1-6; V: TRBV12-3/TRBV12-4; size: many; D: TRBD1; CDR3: CASSQGEGTPLHF; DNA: TGTGCCAGCAGCCAGGGGGAGGGGACTCCCCTCCACTTT
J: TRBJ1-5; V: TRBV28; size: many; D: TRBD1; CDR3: CASTDLTGRQPQHF; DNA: TGTGCCAGCACCGATTTGACAGGGAGGCAGCCCCAGCATTTT
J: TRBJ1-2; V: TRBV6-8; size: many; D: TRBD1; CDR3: CASMGQGPSGYGYTF; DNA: TGTGCCAGCATGGGACAGGGCCCATCAGGCTATGGCTACACCTTC
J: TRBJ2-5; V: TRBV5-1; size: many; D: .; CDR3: CASSLWAGETQYF; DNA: TGCGCCAGCAGCTTGTGGGCGGGGGAGACCCAGTACTTC
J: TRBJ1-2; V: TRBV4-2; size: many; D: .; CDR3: CASTPSVRARSDYGYTF; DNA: TGTGCCAGCACCCCAAGCGTCAGGGCGAGGTCAGACTATGGCTACACCTTC
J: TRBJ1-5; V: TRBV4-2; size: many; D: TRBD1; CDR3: CASSLVTGTVNQPQHF; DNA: TGTGCCAGCAGCCTAGTAACCGGGACAGTCAATCAGCCCCAGCATTTT
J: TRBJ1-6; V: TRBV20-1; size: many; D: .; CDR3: CSASPLSFYNSPLHF; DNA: TGCAGTGCTAGTCCTCTTTCGTTCTATAATTCACCCCTCCACTTT
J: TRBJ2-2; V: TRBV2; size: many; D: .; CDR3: CAIQVTGRYTGELFF; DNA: TGTGCCATACAAGTTACGGGAAGGTACACCGGGGAGCTGTTTTTT
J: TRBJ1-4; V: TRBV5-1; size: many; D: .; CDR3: CASSYGSPNEKLFF; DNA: TGCGCCAGCAGCTACGGGAGCCCCAATGAAAAACTGTTTTTT
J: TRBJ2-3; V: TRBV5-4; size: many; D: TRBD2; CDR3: CASMRERTDTQYF; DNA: TGTGCCAGCATGCGGGAGCGCACAGATACGCAGTATTTT
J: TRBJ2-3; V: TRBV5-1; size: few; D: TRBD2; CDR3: CASSLEGSTSGGRDTQYF; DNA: TGCGCCAGCAGCTTGGAAGGTTCGACTAGCGGGGGACGGGATACGCAGTATTTT
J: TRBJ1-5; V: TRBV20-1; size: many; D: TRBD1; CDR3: CSARIQGGQPQHF; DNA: TGCAGTGCTAGAATCCAGGGGGGACAGCCCCAGCATTTT
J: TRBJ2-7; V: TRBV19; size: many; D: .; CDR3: CASSSQGGYEQYF; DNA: TGTGCCAGTAGTAGCCAAGGGGGCTACGAGCAGTACTTC
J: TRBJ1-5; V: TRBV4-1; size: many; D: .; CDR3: CASSSLGQPQHF; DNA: TGCGCCAGCAGCTCCTTGGGTCAGCCCCAGCATTTT
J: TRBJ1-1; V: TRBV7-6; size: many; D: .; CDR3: CASARSGGNTEAFF; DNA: TGTGCCAGCGCTCGTTCTGGAGGGAACACTGAAGCTTTCTTT
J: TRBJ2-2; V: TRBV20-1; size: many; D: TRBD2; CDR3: CSARDRASGDTGELFF; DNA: TGCAGTGCTAGAGATCGCGCTAGCGGGGACACCGGGGAGCTGTTTTTT
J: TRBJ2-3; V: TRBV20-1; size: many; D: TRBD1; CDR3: CSATRQGYTDTQYF; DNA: TGCAGTGCCACCCGACAGGGTTACACAGATACGCAGTATTTT
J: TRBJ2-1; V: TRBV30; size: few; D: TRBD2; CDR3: CAWGSSGRFYNEQFF; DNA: TGTGCCTGGGGCTCTAGCGGGAGATTCTACAATGAGCAGTTCTTC